This entry features one T cell receptor beta chain sequence. Its target antigen remains unknown. Within one base of it there is no much larger clone, and no base qualities were kept. These data originate in a study of blood T cell repertoires in COVID-19 (dated by TCRdb to about 2020). Describing the broader study: The collaborator samples originated in the United States, Italy and Spain and spanned the acute and convalescent phases of COVID-19. The prospective study material was composed of cDNA or gDNA derived from T cells, B-cell-depleted T cells, or PBMCs. Sample metadata almost always included a de-identified subject ID, COVID-19 status, age in years and sex. Samples came from the ongoing ImmuneRACE study (first 160 participants) plus 1,254 subjects from 6 global collaborators. Where HLA class I and class II types were available, the types were taken from metadata supplied by the sample provider, not from assay-based typing. The dataset comprised deeply sampled blood TCRbeta repertoires from subjects exposed to, actively infected with, or recovered from COVID-19. The repertoires were released in a freely available public database meant as a resource for research on the immune response to SARS-CoV-2. Broader findings and caveats from the paper: The amount of clinical and demographic metadata varied by source and participant and was provided uncurated.

Sequences PRHDT (CDR1) and FYEKMQ (CDR2) are obtained from the germline V gene (reference sequence). V drops 5 bases and J drops 2 bases, leaving 10 bases in between. CDR3 length: 13 amino acids, cysteine to valine. Only the CDR3 portion is preserved as DNA: 39 bases, with reading frame beginning at the first base. The immunoSEQ Assay, a bias-controlled multiplex PCR, was used to amplify TCRbeta CDR3 regions from genomic DNA. On the authors' methods: Within the assay, amplification of reference gene primers was used to estimate how many nucleated cells each sample contained. To quantify the absolute abundance of each unique TCRbeta CDR3 rearrangement, sequence reads were collapsed and filtered. Productive Simpson clonality was computed per sample as the square root of Simpson's diversity index over productive rearrangements. This immuneACCESS table, as held by TCRdb, lists in-frame sequences with V and J called but not all clones. Of the missing ones, under half trace to an unresolved V gene in checked studies; the others have no known cause. V and J calls and clone size come straight from that table; D and trimming were deduced from the DNA. The sample data list around 130,000 clones, and under 90% of these were observed just once. Jointly, the top ten make up more than 10% of the sample.

Collaborating institutions collected whole blood in K2EDTA tubes following their own protocols. For TCRbeta analysis, collaborators shipped samples in one of three forms: frozen whole blood, isolated PBMCs, or DNA extracted from either of those sample types. The receptor comes from a woman aged 55-70 years with acute or convalescent COVID-19. The sequencing input was peripheral blood. Recombination linked TRBV13 to TRBJ2-7, with the D gene not clear enough to name. The CDR3 reads as follows: CASSKERTYEQYV. The nucleotide sequence reads TGTGCCAGCAGCAAGGAGAGGACCTACGAGCAGTACGTC.